Below, 6 T cell receptor beta chains from the same sample are listed, as sequenced in a study of PD-1 blockade in classical Hodgkin lymphoma. Clones were sequenced by immunoSEQ multiplex PCR, and TCRdb holds only the in-frame ones, with some missing. The profile shows tens of thousands of clones, approximately 68% of them singletons. Time point of the sample: cycle 4 day 1 (C4D1), after less than seven weeks of nivolumab. Every patient was affected by relapse after autologous stem cell transplantation, while exposure to brentuximab vedotin was not uniform. CD4+ T cells were purified from thawed PBMCs by magnetic negative selection. The specimen was CD4+ T cells from blood, collected before the fourth cycle of nivolumab. Receptors originate from a human donor with classical Hodgkin lymphoma.

This chain joins TRBV15 and TRBJ1-1, with D perhaps matching TRBD1 (6 bases). The germline V and J ends were trimmed by 8 bases and 9 bases, with 22 bases remaining between them. The CDR3 spans 14 residues. Germline V gene lookup returns CDR1 LNHNV and CDR2 YYDKDF (reference sequence). The DNA for the CDR3 is TGTGCCACCGTCGGAGGTACAGGGAGTACAAAAGCTTTCTTT. This gives the protein CATVGGTGSTKAFF. The full variable domain, rest sourced from reference TRBV15 and TRBJ1-1, is DAMVIQNPRYQVTQFGKPVTLSCSQTLNHNVMYWYQQKSSQAPKLLFHYYDKDFNNEADTPDNFQSRRPNTSFCFLDIRSPGLGDTAMYLCATVGGTGSTKAFFGQGTRLTVV.

The chain has TRBV1 and TRBJ1-6; the DNA was not used to check the table's D call, TRBD1. TRBV1 corresponds to a pseudogene. This CDR3 is built from 15 residues. The CDR3 bases are TGCACCAGCAGCCTCAGGGACAGTCATAATTCACCCCTCCACTTT. Amino acids: CTSSLRDSHNSPLHF.

The rearrangement uses TRBV5-1 and TRBJ2-1; 9 positions match TRBD2. In germline, CDR1 is SGHRS, CDR2 YFSETQ. CDR3 length: 16 amino acids. V was clipped by 0 bases and J by 4 bases; unmatched bases: 5. The CDR3 DNA reads as TGCGCCAGCAGCTTGGAGGCTAGCGGGGAATACAATGAGCAGTTCTTC. It translates to CASSLEASGEYNEQFF.

The rearrangement joins TRBV5-1 to TRBJ2-1; D call uncertain. Trimming stripped 5 bases from V and 5 bases from J, with 11 bases between. Germline assignment: CDR1 SGHRS and CDR2 YFSETQ. The CDR3 is made up of 13 amino acids. CDR3 bases: TGCGCCAGCAGATTGTCAGCGAACAATGAGCAGTTCTTC. Translated: CASRLSANNEQFF.

The chain recombines TRBV4-3 with TRBJ2-5, with D uncertain. This CDR3 region has 13 residues. Germline CDR1 LGHNA, CDR2 YSLEER. V shed 0 bases and J shed 6 bases, with 8 bases lying between them. The CDR3 DNA is TGCGCCAGCAGCCAAGATCTGCGAAAGACCCAGTACTTC. The encoded protein is CASSQDLRKTQYF.

This sequence joins TRBV5-4 and TRBJ1-1; TRBD1 might be the D (6 bases). Germline CDR1 reads SGHNT; CDR2 reads YYREEE (reference sequence). The CDR3 is 14 amino acids. V was clipped by 2 bases and J by 1 base, with 9 bases between them. The CDR3 coding sequence is TGTGCCAGCAGCTTTACAGGGTCGAACACTGAAGCTTTCTTT. It specifies CASSFTGSNTEAFF.